This record covers a single T cell receptor (beta chain). V lost 4 bases and J 1 base, leaving 12 bases between the germline ends. The CDR3 is 14 amino acids. Germline assignment: CDR1 SQVTM and CDR2 ANQGSEA. The sample originates from a study of blood T cell repertoires in COVID-19. As for the study in general: COVID-19 samples, acute and convalescent, were from the United States, Italy and Spain. The cDNA or gDNA used as material had been derived from T cells, B-cell-depleted T cells, or PBMCs.

In the original processing: Amplifying reference gene primers gave estimates of nucleated cell counts. The assay was immunoSEQ multiplex PCR, and TCRdb's table has in-frame clones only and misses some. That table supplies the V and J calls and clone size; D and trimming were determined from the DNA. The repertoire holds more than 150,000 clones, with 65% to 90% as singletons. This TCR came from a man aged 55 to 70 with acute or convalescent COVID-19. Sequencing was carried out using peripheral blood. The chain joins TRBV29-1 to TRBJ2-3; no definite D call. CDR3 coding DNA: TGCAGCGTTGGAGGTCCGCTTGGCACAGATACGCAGTATTTT. This sequence encodes CSVGGPLGTDTQYF.